These 9 T cell receptor beta chains were sequenced from one sample in a study of blood T cell repertoires in COVID-19. The protocol was immunoSEQ multiplex PCR, while the TCRdb copy is restricted to in-frame clones and leaves out a portion. The sample lists roughly 150,000 clones, roughly nine tenths occurring once. Sequencing input: peripheral blood. These receptors all stem from a middle-aged woman with acute or convalescent COVID-19.

The V and J genes are TRBV11-3 and TRBJ1-1; D is unresolved. The CDR3 has 13 amino acids. In germline, CDR1 is SGHNT, CDR2 YENEEA. The V gene lost 3 bases and the J gene lost 1 base, with 6 bases spanning the gap. CDR3 DNA: TGTGCCAGCAGCTTGTTCAAGAACACTGAAGCTTTCTTT. Translation gives CASSLFKNTEAFF.

This rearrangement joins TRBV27 to TRBJ1-1, with TRBD1 identical over 8 bases. This CDR3 is 13 amino acids long. Trimming at V came to 7 bases and at J to 3 bases, leaving 4 bases not matched to a gene. Germline-derived CDR1 and CDR2 are MNHEY and SMNVEV (reference sequence). The CDR3 loop reads CASTGTGYTEAFF. The CDR3 DNA follows: TGTGCCAGCACCGGGACAGGATACACTGAAGCTTTCTTT.

The V call is TRBV30, the J call TRBJ2-6, with D possibly TRBD2 on 5 matching bases. Trimming removed 5 bases at V and 0 bases at J, with 8 bases between. This CDR3 region has 14 residues. Germline V lookup: CDR1 GTSNPN, CDR2 SVGIG (reference sequence). CDR3 DNA sequence: TGTGCCTGGCGGAGGAACTCTGGGGCCAACGTCCTGACTTTC. This codes for CAWRRNSGANVLTF.

This clone was counted a few times. The chain combines TRBV19 with TRBJ2-2, with a possible D match to TRBD2 (6 bases). Germline-derived CDR1 and CDR2 are LNHDA and SQIVND (reference sequence). Deletions cut 6 bases from V and 5 bases from J, with 10 bases between. The CDR3 length is 13 residues. CDR3: CASSGRGTGELFF. The CDR3 DNA reads as TGTGCCAGTAGCGGGAGAGGAACCGGGGAGCTGTTTTTT. Full variable domain (missing parts from reference TRBV19 and TRBJ2-2): DGGITQSPKYLFRKEGQNVTLSCEQNLNHDAMYWYRQDPGQGLRLIYYSQIVNDFQKGDIAEGYSVSREKKESFPLTVTSAQKNPTAFYLCASSGRGTGELFFGEGSRLTVL.

The CDR3 nucleotides are TGTGCCAGCAGCTTTCACCTCGCCGTAAGAGTTTCTGAAAGCTCCTACGAGCAGTACTTC. This gives the protein CASSFHLAVRVSESSYEQYF. The chain couples TRBV11-3 to TRBJ2-7; D ambiguous. Per the germline V gene, CDR1 is SGHNT and CDR2 is YENEEA. Trimming stripped 3 bases from V and 0 bases from J, with 27 bases between. The CDR3 sequence is 20 residues long.

V gene TRBV27 combines with J gene TRBJ1-2; 9 bases map to TRBD1. CDR3 length equals 15 residues. Germline lookup yields CDR1 MNHEY and CDR2 SMNVEV (reference sequence). V lost 3 bases, J lost 8 bases, and 10 bases stayed unmatched. This CDR3 reads CASSFRSGQGGGYTF. The CDR3 coding sequence is TGTGCCAGCAGTTTCAGGTCGGGACAGGGAGGCGGCTACACCTTC.

This chain joins TRBV2 and TRBJ2-7, with 11 nucleotides matching TRBD2. CDR1 SNHLY and CDR2 FYNNEI come from the germline V gene. The CDR3 is made up of 14 amino acids. V lost 5 bases, J lost 5 bases, and 5 bases stayed unmatched. Written as DNA, the CDR3 is TGTGCCAGCAGTCTGACTAGCGGGATAGACGAGCAGTACTTC. Its translation: CASSLTSGIDEQYF. The whole variable domain, filled in from reference TRBV2 and TRBJ2-7, reads EPEVTQTPSHQVTQMGQEVILRCVPISNHLYFYWYRQILGQKVEFLVSFYNNEISEKSEIFDDQFSVERPDGSNFTLKIRSTKLEDSAMYFCASSLTSGIDEQYFGPGTRLTVT.

V and J are TRBV12-1 and TRBJ2-1; the D call in the table, TRBD2, was not verified against the DNA. TRBV12-1 is termed a pseudogene. The CDR3 totals 20 residues. CDR3 loop: CASSLQSGLAGAFFYNEQFF. The CDR3 nucleotides are TGTGCCAGCAGCCTGCAATCGGGACTAGCGGGGGCCTTTTTCTACAATGAGCAGTTCTTC.

V is TRBV6-5 and J is TRBJ1-1; 7 bases match TRBD1. From germline, CDR1 is MNHEY and CDR2 SVGAGI. With V trimmed by 4 bases and J by 5 bases, 7 bases remained unmatched. The CDR3 has 14 residues. The CDR3 region is CASSLGRGWTEAFF. The DNA for the CDR3 is TGTGCCAGCAGTTTGGGCAGGGGGTGGACTGAAGCTTTCTTT.